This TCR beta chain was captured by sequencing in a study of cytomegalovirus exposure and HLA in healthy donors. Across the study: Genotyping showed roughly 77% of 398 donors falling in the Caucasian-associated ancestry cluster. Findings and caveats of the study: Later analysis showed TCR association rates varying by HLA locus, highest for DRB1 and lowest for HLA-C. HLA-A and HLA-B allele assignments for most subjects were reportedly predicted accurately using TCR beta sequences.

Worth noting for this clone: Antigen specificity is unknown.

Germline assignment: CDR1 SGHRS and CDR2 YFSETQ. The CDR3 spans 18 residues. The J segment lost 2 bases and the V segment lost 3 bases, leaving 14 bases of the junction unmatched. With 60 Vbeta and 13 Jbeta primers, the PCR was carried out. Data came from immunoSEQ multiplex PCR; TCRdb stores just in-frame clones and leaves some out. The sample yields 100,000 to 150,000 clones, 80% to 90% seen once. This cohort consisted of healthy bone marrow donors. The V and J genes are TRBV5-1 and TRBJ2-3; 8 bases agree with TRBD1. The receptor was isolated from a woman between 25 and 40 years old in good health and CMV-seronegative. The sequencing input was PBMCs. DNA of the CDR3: TGCGCCAGCAGCTCAGGGGAACGGACAGGGAGATCCACAGATACGCAGTATTTT. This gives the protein CASSSGERTGRSTDTQYF.